This is a list of T cell receptor beta chains from one sample in a study of blood T cell repertoires in COVID-19. Only in-frame clones appear in the TCRdb table, and some are missing; sequencing was by immunoSEQ multiplex PCR. The table includes roughly 300,000 clones, roughly 90% detected once. The material sequenced was PBMCs or T cells enriched from blood (not recorded which). These receptors came from a woman younger than 45 who had recovered from COVID-19. Each CDR3 is given with its conserved first and last residue. The D gene is left open where the match is weak. Clone size is stated in some rows and not others, as once, few, many or a class when expanded.

d_gene,j_gene,v_gene,abundance,CDR3aa,CDR3nt
TRBD2,TRBJ2-1,TRBV5-1,-,CASSLAGTGGSYNEQFF,TGCGCCAGCAGCTTGGCCGGAACGGGAGGGTCCTACAATGAGCAGTTCTTC
TRBD1,TRBJ1-2,TRBV29-1,-,CSSGQGHGYTF,TGCAGCTCCGGACAGGGACATGGCTACACCTTC
TRBD1,TRBJ1-1,TRBV12-3/TRBV12-4,once,CASSAARGLQAFF,TGTGCCAGCAGTGCCGCCAGGGGGCTGCAGGCTTTCTTT
-,TRBJ1-6,TRBV21-1,once,CASRGGSSPLHF,TGTGCCAGCAGGGGGGGGTCTTCACCCCTCCACTTT
-,TRBJ2-7,TRBV15,-,CATSRDRGVRYEQYF,TGTGCCACCAGCAGAGACAGGGGTGTTCGCTACGAGCAGTACTTC
TRBD2,TRBJ2-1,TRBV5-1,-,CASSSRTSGRNEQFF,TGCGCCAGCAGCTCGCGGACTAGCGGGAGGAATGAGCAGTTCTTC
-,TRBJ2-7,TRBV24-1,-,CATSDRGASYEQYF,TGTGCCACCAGTGACAGGGGGGCGTCCTACGAGCAGTACTTC
-,TRBJ2-1,TRBV20-1,once,CSAQTDEQFF,TGCAGTGCACAAACCGATGAGCAGTTCTTC
TRBD1,TRBJ2-6,TRBV11-3,-,CASSSGTGAGANVLTF,TGTGCCAGCAGCTCCGGGACAGGGGCTGGGGCCAACGTCCTGACTTTC
-,TRBJ2-7,TRBV19,-,CASSMVDSYYEQYF,TGTGCCAGTAGTATGGTAGACAGTTACTACGAGCAGTACTTC
-,TRBJ2-7,TRBV6-2/TRBV6-3,-,CASSKLLHSYEQYF,TGTGCCAGCAGCAAGCTCCTTCACTCCTACGAGCAGTACTTC
-,TRBJ2-1,TRBV7-2,-,CASTNYIYNEQFF,TGTGCCAGCACAAATTACATCTACAATGAGCAGTTCTTC
-,TRBJ2-6,TRBV2,-,CASSVRAAGRSGANVLTF,TGTGCCAGCAGTGTGAGGGCGGCAGGCAGGTCTGGGGCCAACGTCCTGACTTTC
-,TRBJ2-3,TRBV6-4,once,CASSQNRDISTDTQYF,TGTGCCAGCAGCCAAAACCGGGACATTAGCACAGATACGCAGTATTTT
TRBD1,TRBJ1-3,TRBV10-3,-,CAISEGRQGPSTIYF,TGTGCCATCAGTGAAGGGCGACAGGGGCCCAGCACCATATATTTT
TRBD2,TRBJ2-3,TRBV5-1,once,CASSPRLAGDLTDTQYF,TGCGCCAGCAGCCCAAGACTAGCGGGGGATTTGACAGATACGCAGTATTTT
-,TRBJ1-5,TRBV27,-,CASSWLGGQPQHF,TGTGCCAGCAGCTGGCTAGGGGGTCAGCCCCAGCATTTT
TRBD1,TRBJ2-1,TRBV19,-,CASGTGGGDEQFF,TGTGCCAGCGGGACAGGGGGTGGGGATGAGCAGTTCTTC
-,TRBJ1-5,TRBV27,-,CASTPNGMTGQPQHF,TGTGCCAGCACTCCCAACGGGATGACCGGGCAGCCCCAGCATTTT
TRBD2,TRBJ2-1,TRBV4-3,-,CASSKGLAGGPKYNEQFF,TGCGCCAGCAGCAAAGGACTAGCGGGAGGGCCCAAGTACAATGAGCAGTTCTTC
TRBD1,TRBJ1-1,TRBV5-4,-,CASSDRANTEAFF,TGTGCCAGCAGCGACAGGGCCAACACTGAAGCTTTCTTT
TRBD2,TRBJ2-2,TRBV14,-,CASSQDFEVAEEREGTGELFF,TGTGCCAGCAGCCAAGATTTCGAGGTAGCGGAAGAGAGGGAGGGCACCGGGGAGCTGTTTTTT
TRBD1,TRBJ1-5,TRBV6-6,-,CASRRTGGFQPQHF,TGTGCCAGCAGACGGACAGGGGGCTTTCAGCCCCAGCATTTT
-,TRBJ2-3,TRBV19,-,CASSIPGGLDTQYF,TGTGCCAGTAGTATACCCGGCGGGTTAGATACGCAGTATTTT
TRBD1,TRBJ2-7,TRBV6-5,-,CASSYSQGAHEQYF,TGTGCCAGCAGTTACTCACAGGGGGCCCACGAGCAGTACTTC
-,TRBJ1-5,TRBV2,-,CASRAGDNYSNQPQHF,TGTGCCAGCAGAGCCGGGGACAACTATAGCAATCAGCCCCAGCATTTT
TRBD1,TRBJ1-1,TRBV28,-,CASSWTGAVNTEAFF,TGTGCCAGCAGTTGGACAGGGGCCGTAAACACTGAAGCTTTCTTT
TRBD1,TRBJ2-7,TRBV23-1,few,CASSFRDRVYEQYF,TGCGCCAGCAGTTTCCGGGACAGGGTCTACGAGCAGTACTTC
TRBD1,TRBJ1-2,TRBV27,-,CASSLGGQFTNYGYTF,TGTGCCAGCAGTTTGGGGGGACAGTTTACAAACTATGGCTACACCTTC
-,TRBJ1-2,TRBV6-1,-,CASSEDFDRYEFYGYTF,TGTGCCAGCAGTGAAGACTTCGACAGATATGAGTTCTATGGCTACACCTTC
TRBD1,TRBJ2-4,TRBV4-1,-,CASSQRGQGLADTKNIQYF,TGCGCCAGCAGCCAAAGGGGACAGGGGCTAGCGGACACCAAAAACATTCAGTACTTC
TRBD1,TRBJ1-2,TRBV2,-,CASRPGQGAGYGYTF,TGTGCCAGCAGGCCGGGACAGGGGGCGGGCTATGGCTACACCTTC
TRBD2,TRBJ2-5,TRBV9,-,CASSAGTSGKAQETQYF,TGTGCCAGCAGCGCCGGGACTAGCGGGAAGGCCCAAGAGACCCAGTACTTC
TRBD2,TRBJ2-3,TRBV11-2,-,CASSLAGGSFDTQYF,TGTGCCAGCAGTCTAGCGGGGGGGTCTTTCGATACGCAGTATTTT
TRBD1,TRBJ2-1,TRBV7-2,-,CASSTTGGGYNEQFF,TGTGCCAGCAGCACGACAGGGGGCGGCTACAATGAGCAGTTCTTC
-,TRBJ1-5,TRBV11-2,-,CASSLGAGQPQHF,TGTGCCAGCAGCTTGGGGGCGGGTCAGCCCCAGCATTTT
TRBD1,TRBJ1-2,TRBV19,-,CASSIRDRENYGYTF,TGTGCCAGTAGTATCCGGGACAGGGAGAACTATGGCTACACCTTC
-,TRBJ1-5,TRBV27,few,CASSSYRGQPQHF,TGTGCCAGCAGTTCCTACCGCGGACAGCCCCAGCATTTT
-,TRBJ1-1,TRBV6-5,-,CASTLTASTEAFF,TGTGCCAGCACCCTGACAGCTAGCACTGAAGCTTTCTTT
-,TRBJ2-3,TRBV30,-,CAWSTGDTQYF,TGTGCCTGGAGTACCGGAGATACGCAGTATTTT
TRBD1,TRBJ1-4,TRBV5-8,once,CASSWDRGATNEKLFF,TGTGCCAGCAGCTGGGACAGGGGCGCAACTAATGAAAAACTGTTTTTT
TRBD1,TRBJ2-7,TRBV4-3,-,CASSRSLRTGADEQYF,TGCGCCAGCAGCCGCTCGCTCCGGACAGGGGCTGACGAGCAGTACTTC
-,TRBJ1-4,TRBV15,-,CATSARPTAGFNEKLFF,TGTGCCACCAGCGCCCGACCTACAGCAGGGTTTAATGAAAAACTGTTTTTT
-,TRBJ2-1,TRBV24-1,-,CATSENLGGEQFF,TGTGCCACCAGTGAGAACCTAGGGGGTGAGCAGTTCTTC
-,TRBJ2-7,TRBV7-2,-,CASSLFVGGGEQYF,TGTGCCAGCAGCTTATTTGTGGGAGGGGGTGAGCAGTACTTC
TRBD1,TRBJ1-2,TRBV7-9,-,CASSKTGTGFGNYGYTF,TGTGCCAGCAGCAAAACCGGGACAGGGTTCGGAAACTATGGCTACACCTTC
-,TRBJ2-1,TRBV7-9,once,CASSLWGRTYNEQFF,TGTGCCAGCAGCCTGTGGGGCCGGACCTACAATGAGCAGTTCTTC
TRBD1,TRBJ2-7,TRBV5-4,-,CASSWSTGGIYEQYF,TGTGCCAGCAGCTGGAGTACAGGGGGCATCTACGAGCAGTACTTC
-,TRBJ1-2,TRBV20-1,few,CNAVGSGYTF,TGCAACGCGGTAGGGAGCGGCTACACCTTC
-,TRBJ1-1,TRBV28,once,CASPPSWEPGGDVNTEAFF,TGTGCCAGCCCACCTTCATGGGAGCCCGGGGGGGACGTGAACACTGAAGCTTTCTTT
-,TRBJ1-1,TRBV28,-,CATAVGGLIEAFF,TGTGCCACCGCGGTGGGGGGGCTCATTGAAGCTTTCTTT
-,TRBJ2-3,TRBV27,-,CASRPRLDGSTDTQYF,TGTGCCAGCAGACCACGACTAGACGGGAGCACAGATACGCAGTATTTT
TRBD1,TRBJ2-7,TRBV18,-,CASSVRVGQGDYEQYF,TGTGCCAGCTCGGTCCGAGTGGGACAGGGGGACTACGAGCAGTACTTC